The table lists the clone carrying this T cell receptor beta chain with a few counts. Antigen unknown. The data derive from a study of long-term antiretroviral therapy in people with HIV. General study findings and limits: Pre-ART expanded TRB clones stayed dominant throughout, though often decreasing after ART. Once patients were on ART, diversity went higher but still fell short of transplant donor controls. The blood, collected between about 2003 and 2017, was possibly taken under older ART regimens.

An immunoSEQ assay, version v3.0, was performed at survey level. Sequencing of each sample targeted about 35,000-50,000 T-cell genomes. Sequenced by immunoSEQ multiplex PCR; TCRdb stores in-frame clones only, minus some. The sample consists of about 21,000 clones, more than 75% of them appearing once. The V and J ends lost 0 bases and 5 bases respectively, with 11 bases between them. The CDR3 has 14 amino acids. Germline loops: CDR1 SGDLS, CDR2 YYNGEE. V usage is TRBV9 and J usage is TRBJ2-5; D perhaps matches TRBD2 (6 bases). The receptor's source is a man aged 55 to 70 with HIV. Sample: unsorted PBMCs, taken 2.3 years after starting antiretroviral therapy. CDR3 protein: CASSVDGGMETQYF. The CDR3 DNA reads TGTGCCAGCAGCGTAGACGGGGGAATGGAGACCCAGTACTTC. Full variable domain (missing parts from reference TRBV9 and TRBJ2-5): DSGVTQTPKHLITATGQRVTLRCSPRSGDLSVYWYQQSLDQGLQFLIQYYNGEERAKGNILERFSAQQFPDLHSELNLSSLELGDSALYFCASSVDGGMETQYFGPGTRLLVL.